What follows is one TCR beta chain and its context. What it binds is unknown. TCRdb re-called the 5' RACE reads, yielding one record per CDR3 amino acid sequence without DNA. The sample includes roughly 380,000 distinct CDR3 sequences. This entry belongs to a study of T cells expressing NK-cell markers. At the level of the study: Obtained from sorted CD3+CD56+NKG2C+, CD3+CD56+NKG2C- and CD3+CD56-NKG2C+ T cells were the TCR beta repertoires. Of eight sequenced donors, seven were HCMV-seropositive and one HCMV-seronegative.

The V gene's germline CDR1 is LGHNA and CDR2 YNFKEQ. There are 16 residues in the CDR3. Points from the study as a whole: NKG2C+ dominant clonotype frequencies in six donors were about 1.0-7.5% of CD8+ T cells. The study found these clonotypes also leading the CD3+CD56-NKG2C+ fraction in a few donors.

The sequence derives from a man aged 18-75 years in good health. What was sequenced was blood T cells: a sorted CD56 or NKG2C T cell subset, CD4+ or CD8+ T cells, or bulk PBMC T cells (not recorded which). The chain carries TRBV4-2 and TRBJ1-5. CDR3 amino acids: CASDGILRRSNQPQHF.